The 30 T cell receptor beta chains in this list originate from one sample, sequenced in a study of response to subunit inactivated influenza vaccine. TCRdb reanalysed the RT-PCR reads using MiXCR and keeps one entry per CDR3 protein. This table holds about 650,000 distinct CDR3 sequences, around 15% found once. Material: PBMCs from blood, obtained 14 days before vaccination. The receptors derive from a man in his fifties who received an inactivated influenza vaccine.

The chain combines TRBV20-1 with TRBJ1-5, with a possible D match to TRBD1 (6 bases). The germline V and J ends were trimmed by 4 bases and 0 bases, with 13 bases remaining between them. This CDR3 is 15 amino acids long. In germline, CDR1 is DFQATT, CDR2 SNEGSKA (reference sequence). As DNA, the CDR3 is TGCAGTGCTATCGAGACAGGATATAGCAATCAGCCCCAGCATTTT. Amino acid sequence: CSAIETGYSNQPQHF.

This clonotype was seen only a few times. The rearrangement joins TRBV29-1 to TRBJ1-1; no clear D gene. V lost 1 base and J lost 1, with 10 bases in between. CDR1 SQVTM and CDR2 ANQGSEA come from the germline V gene. This CDR3 region has 14 residues. The DNA for the CDR3 is TGCAGCGTTGAAGTTGTGGTTTCGAACACTGAAGCTTTCTTT. Protein sequence: CSVEVVVSNTEAFF.

This clonotype was counted only a few times. CDR3 loop: CASSPLTGLAPSHEQFF. The CDR3 nucleotides are TGTGCCAGCAGTCCCCTAACCGGGCTTGCCCCCAGCCATGAGCAGTTCTTC. V and J are TRBV27 and TRBJ2-1; unclear D gene. V dropped 5 bases and J dropped 8 bases, with 25 bases sitting between them. Germline CDR1 is MNHEY and CDR2 is SMNVEV (reference sequence). The CDR3 consists of 17 residues.

This clonotype was found a few times. J is TRBJ2-3 and V is TRBV15; D not certain. This CDR3 has 14 amino acids. V shed 3 bases and J shed 5 bases, with 12 bases lying between them. CDR1 is LNHNV, CDR2 YYDKDF, per germline (reference sequence). CDR3 amino acids: CATSRTSFGDTQYF. In DNA, the CDR3 is TGTGCCACCAGCAGGACCTCCTTTGGAGATACGCAGTATTTT.

The sample holds a few counts of this clonotype. The CDR3: CASRTSGQGTYEQYF. CDR3 DNA: TGCGCCAGCAGGACTTCGGGACAGGGGACCTACGAGCAGTACTTC. This rearrangement joins TRBV5-1 to TRBJ2-7; 10 nucleotides line up with TRBD1. Germline V lookup: CDR1 SGHRS, CDR2 YFSETQ. J gave up 2 bases and V 5 bases, and 7 bases lay outside the gene matches. The CDR3 is 15 residues long.

This clonotype was detected a few times. This chain connects TRBV28 to TRBJ2-2; D uncertain. This CDR3 region has 14 residues. CDR1 is MDHEN and CDR2 is SYDVKM in the germline V gene. The V and J ends lost 3 bases and 4 bases respectively, with 9 bases between them. The CDR3 nucleotides read TGTGCCAGCAGTTTCGGCCGCCCCACCGGGGAGCTGTTTTTT. Its protein is CASSFGRPTGELFF. Filled out from reference TRBV28 and TRBJ2-2, the complete variable domain reads DVKVTQSSRYLVKRTGEKVFLECVQDMDHENMFWYRQDPGLGLRLIYFSYDVKMKEKGDIPEGYSVSREKKERFSLILESASTNQTSMYLCASSFGRPTGELFFGEGSRLTVL.

This clonotype was picked up one time. This chain joins TRBV12-3 or TRBV12-4 and TRBJ2-3; 10 nucleotides match TRBD2. The CDR3 spans 16 residues. V lost 4 bases and J lost 5; bases outside the gene matches: 9. CDR3 DNA sequence: TGTGCCAGCAGTTCGGCCGCTAGCGGGGGAGGAGATACGCAGTATTTT. This sequence encodes CASSSAASGGGDTQYF.

The chain carries TRBV4-1 and TRBJ2-7, with D hard to call. Germline V gene sequence: CDR1 MGHRA, CDR2 YSYEKL. Trimming pared 1 base from V and 2 bases from J, leaving 6 bases between. This CDR3 has 13 amino acids. Here the CDR3 reads CASSQAAPYEQYF. The CDR3, as DNA: TGCGCCAGCAGCCAAGCAGCTCCCTACGAGCAGTACTTC.

The sample holds a few counts of this clonotype. V usage is TRBV3-1 and J usage is TRBJ1-1; D gene uncertain. The V gene's germline CDR1 is LGHDT and CDR2 YNNKEL (reference sequence). V was pared by 6 bases and J by 0 bases, with 14 bases between. The CDR3 is 15 amino acids. The CDR3 nucleotides are TGTGCCAGCAGTAAAAGTTCAGCGATGAACACTGAAGCTTTCTTT. It codes for CASSKSSAMNTEAFF.

This clonotype has at least ten counts. The chain joins TRBV5-1 to TRBJ2-3, with 9 positions matching TRBD1. The CDR3 runs to 15 residues. J gave up 4 bases and V 0 bases, and 3 bases lay outside the gene matches. CDR1 is SGHRS, CDR2 YFSETQ, per germline. CDR3 amino acids: CASSLVTGGADTQYF. Here the CDR3 DNA reads TGCGCCAGCAGCTTGGTGACAGGGGGGGCAGATACGCAGTATTTT.

This clonotype turned up a few times. This rearrangement joins TRBV18 to TRBJ2-5, with TRBD2 matching over 12 bases. The J segment lost 0 bases and the V segment lost 2 bases, leaving 1 base of the junction unmatched. The germline CDR1 and CDR2 sequences are KGHSH and LQKENI. This CDR3 has 16 amino acids. DNA for the CDR3: TGTGCCAGCTCACCATGGACTAGCGGGAACCAAGAGACCCAGTACTTC. This sequence encodes CASSPWTSGNQETQYF.

This chain uses TRBV20-1 with TRBJ2-7; the D call may be TRBD1 or TRBD2 (5 bases each). Per the germline V gene, CDR1 is DFQATT and CDR2 is SNEGSKA (reference sequence). The length of the CDR3 is 15 residues. The V end lost 6 bases, the J end lost 5 bases, and 23 bases lay between the germline ends. CDR3 sequence (DNA): TGCAGTGCCCGGGACCCTCGGAGCATTTTGAACGAGCAGTACTTC. Translated: CSARDPRSILNEQYF.

The chain carries TRBV7-2 and TRBJ1-1; D is perhaps TRBD1 (6 bases). V lost 2 bases to trimming and J lost 4 bases, with 14 bases between them. Germline-derived CDR1 and CDR2 are SGHTA and FQGNSA. This CDR3 comprises 15 residues. This chain's CDR3 is CASSLKGGKGTEAFF. In DNA, the CDR3 is TGTGCCAGCAGCTTAAAAGGGGGGAAGGGCACTGAAGCTTTCTTT.

A word on this clonotype: A single base separates this from a much larger clone, so it may be a read error. The V call is TRBV28, the J call TRBJ2-7; D gene unclear. This CDR3 spans 14 amino acids. Looked up from germline, CDR1 is MDHEN and CDR2 is SYDVKM. V shed 6 bases and J shed 0 bases, with 12 bases lying between them. In nucleotides, the CDR3 is TGTGCCAGCAGCCAACTGATCAGCTCCTACGAGCAGTACTTC. As protein: CASSQLISSYEQYF.

This clonotype was counted many times. The chain carries TRBV11-2 and TRBJ2-3; D unclear. The CDR3 is made up of 13 amino acids. V was shortened by 3 bases and J by 3 bases, with 7 bases between the two germline ends. From germline, CDR1 is SGHAT and CDR2 FQNNGV. This CDR3 is CASSFSGTDTQYF. CDR3 nucleotides: TGTGCCAGCAGCTTTAGTGGTACAGATACGCAGTATTTT.

This clonotype was observed at least ten times. The chain recombines TRBV4-2 with TRBJ1-5; D is perhaps TRBD1 (5 bases). This CDR3 is 15 amino acids long. The ends were cut back, 5 bases at V and 1 base at J, with 12 bases in the middle. Per the germline V gene, CDR1 is LGHNA and CDR2 is YNFKEQ. CDR3 sequence reads: CASSSSGGSNQPQHF. In DNA form, the CDR3 reads TGTGCCAGCAGCTCGAGCGGGGGAAGCAATCAGCCCCAGCATTTT.

CDR3: CASSVAGTKTDTQYF. The CDR3, as DNA: TGTGCCAGCAGCGTAGCCGGGACCAAAACAGATACGCAGTATTTT. The rearrangement links TRBV9 to TRBJ2-3, with D possibly called TRBD1 or TRBD2 (5 bases each). V was cut by 0 bases and J by 3 bases, with 11 bases left in between. The V gene's germline CDR1 is SGDLS and CDR2 YYNGEE. This CDR3 region has 15 residues.

This clonotype was seen a handful of times. V gene TRBV20-1 combines with J gene TRBJ2-6; D is unclear. Germline V lookup: CDR1 DFQATT, CDR2 SNEGSKA (reference sequence). V lost 0 bases and J 2 bases, leaving 17 bases between the germline ends. CDR3 length: 18 residues. CDR3 amino acids: CSARDPKGTGAGANVLTF. Here the CDR3 DNA reads TGCAGTGCTAGAGATCCTAAGGGTACCGGAGCTGGGGCCAACGTCCTGACTTTC.

This clonotype has more than one count but fewer than ten. The chain couples TRBV25-1 to TRBJ2-2, with TRBD2 matching 9 bases. CDR1 is MGHDK and CDR2 is SYGVNS in the germline V gene. The junction had 6 bases not matched to a gene; V was cut back by 6 bases and J by 4 bases. The CDR3 contains 15 residues. The CDR3 protein is CASRPGLARTGELFF. The CDR3 DNA follows: TGTGCCAGCAGGCCGGGACTAGCTCGCACCGGGGAGCTGTTTTTT.

The sample holds a few counts of this clonotype. The J gene is TRBJ2-6, the V gene TRBV24-1; 7 nucleotides align to TRBD1. Trimming cost V 3 bases and J 0 bases; bases outside gene matches: 7. The CDR3 consists of 18 residues. Germline assignment: CDR1 KGHDR and CDR2 SFDVKD. The CDR3 sequence is CATSDTGDRSSGANVLTF. The CDR3 DNA reads as TGTGCCACCAGTGATACAGGGGACCGAAGCTCTGGGGCCAACGTCCTGACTTTC.

This clonotype was seen repeatedly, ten times or more. This chain uses TRBV6-2 or TRBV6-3 with TRBJ2-6; a weak D match, TRBD1 (5 bases). Germline lookup yields CDR1 MNHEY and CDR2 SVGEGT. V was cut by 1 base and J by 0 bases, with 19 bases left in between. The CDR3 is 20 amino acids. The CDR3 DNA sequence: TGTGCCAGCAGTTACTACCCCCCAGGGTGGCTAGTCTCTGGGGCCAACGTCCTGACTTTC. Amino acid sequence: CASSYYPPGWLVSGANVLTF.

The CDR3 spells CASSLGPSGGPDTQYF. The CDR3, as DNA: TGTGCCAGCAGCTTAGGACCTAGCGGGGGGCCAGATACGCAGTATTTT. The chain recombines TRBV11-2 with TRBJ2-3; 11 bases are a match to TRBD2. Trimming at V came to 1 base and at J to 4 bases, leaving 4 bases not matched to a gene. Germline CDR1 is SGHAT and CDR2 is FQNNGV. The CDR3 is made up of 16 amino acids.

This clonotype was observed at least ten times. The J gene is TRBJ1-1, the V gene TRBV5-1, with D unclear. Germline-derived CDR1 and CDR2 are SGHRS and YFSETQ. Trimming took 0 bases from V and 1 from J, leaving 7 bases between them. This CDR3 spans 14 amino acids. The CDR3 sequence is CASSLVAGNTEAFF. CDR3 nucleotides: TGCGCCAGCAGCTTGGTAGCCGGGAACACTGAAGCTTTCTTT.

The chain employs TRBV11-2 and TRBJ2-1; the D gene is possibly TRBD1 (5 bases). The CDR3 length is 14 residues. V was cut by 2 bases and J by 5 bases, with 10 bases left in between. Germline loops: CDR1 SGHAT, CDR2 FQNNGV. CDR3 sequence reads: CASSLRGAHNEQFF. Written as DNA, the CDR3 is TGTGCCAGCAGCTTACGTGGGGCCCACAATGAGCAGTTCTTC.

This clonotype occurred a few times. The CDR3 sequence: CASSRTAGYTDTQYF. For the CDR3, the DNA is TGTGCCAGCAGCCGAACAGCGGGGTACACAGATACGCAGTATTTT. The chain couples TRBV7-2 to TRBJ2-3; TRBD2 matches 7 bases. CDR1 is SGHTA, CDR2 FQGNSA, per germline. The CDR3 runs to 15 residues. The V segment lost 5 bases and the J segment 2 bases; nucleotides outside the gene matches: 7.

The chain employs TRBV5-1 and TRBJ2-7, with 12 bases lining up with TRBD1. Germline CDR1 and CDR2: SGHRS and YFSETQ. The CDR3 length is 14 residues. V gave up 4 bases and J gave up 7 bases; unmatched junction bases: 6. DNA of the CDR3: TGCGCCAGCAGCGAGGGGACAGGGGGCAGGGAGCAGTACTTC. Amino acids: CASSEGTGGREQYF.

This clonotype was counted a few times. This sequence joins TRBV27 and TRBJ2-3; 7 bases are shared with TRBD2. The CDR3 covers 16 residues. V lost 3 bases and J lost 0; bases outside the gene matches: 6. Per germline, CDR1 MNHEY and CDR2 SMNVEV (reference sequence). This CDR3 reads CASSFLADSSTDTQYF. In nucleotides, the CDR3 is TGTGCCAGCAGTTTTCTAGCGGATTCTAGCACAGATACGCAGTATTTT.

The chain has TRBV20-1 and TRBJ1-2, with D unclear. Between the trimmed V and J ends, which lost 3 bases and 0 bases, there was a span of 8 bases. Germline lookup yields CDR1 DFQATT and CDR2 SNEGSKA (reference sequence). The CDR3 is 13 residues long. CDR3 loop: CSASPVANYGYTF. CDR3 DNA sequence: TGCAGTGCTAGTCCCGTAGCTAACTATGGCTACACCTTC.

The CDR3 region has the DNA TGTGCCAGCAGCCTTACGGTGAAAGGAGAGACCCAGTACTTC. It encodes CASSLTVKGETQYF. This chain connects TRBV5-5 to TRBJ2-5; D is ambiguous. V lost 4 bases and J 4 bases, leaving 14 bases between the germline ends. The CDR3 spans 14 residues. The V gene's germline CDR1 is SGHKS and CDR2 YYEKEE (reference sequence).

The gene calls are TRBV4-2 and TRBJ2-2; 7 bases align to TRBD2. CDR1 LGHNA and CDR2 YNFKEQ come from the germline V gene. V was pared by 3 bases and J by 6 bases, with 10 bases of the junction left unmatched. The CDR3 is made up of 16 amino acids. The CDR3 is CASSHRNAGEAGELFF. The CDR3 nucleotides read TGTGCCAGCAGCCATAGGAATGCGGGGGAGGCCGGGGAGCTGTTTTTT.